The T cell receptor beta chain described here comes from a study of blood T cell repertoires in COVID-19. Whole-study context: PBMCs, B-cell-depleted T cells, or T cells were the source of the cDNA or gDNA that made up the material.

This CDR3 region has 12 residues. The V gene's germline CDR1 is SGHAT and CDR2 FQDESV (reference sequence). J was trimmed by 7 bases and V by 2 bases; bases with no gene match: 1. In assigning cohorts, the study relied on participant-reported clinical history. This clone came up once. The data were produced by immunoSEQ multiplex PCR, yet TCRdb's version contains in-frame clones alone and is incomplete. Among about 340,000 clones listed, about 86% were seen once. This receptor was identified in a woman between 35 and 50 years old with acute COVID-19. Sequencing was done on a sample of PBMCs or T cells enriched from blood (not recorded which). The V call is TRBV11-1, the J call TRBJ1-1; 7 bases fit TRBD1. CDR3 bases: TGTGCCAGCAGCTTATACAGGGGTGAAGCTTTCTTT. Translating it yields CASSLYRGEAFF.